This TCR beta chain was sequenced in a study of T cells in Graves' hyperthyroidism and ophthalmopathy. Study-level results: Stable hyperthyroidism was told apart from ophthalmopathy by a model built on 13 V-J features.

Regarding this clonotype: What it recognizes is unknown.

From RNA transcripts, TCR beta CDR3 regions were amplified. The HTBI primer set drove a first-round RT-PCR of the TCR CDR3. TCRdb called the multiplex PCR reads again in MiXCR, with one record for every CDR3 protein. This repertoire shows approximately 710,000 distinct CDR3 sequences, roughly 17% found once; its top ten account for about 16%. The sequence was collected from a man aged 45 to 65 with Graves' hyperthyroidism. Sequencing used blood.

The CDR3 loop reads CASSSTGSKNIQYF. The CDR3 region has the DNA TGTGCCAGCAGTTCAACGGGAAGCAAAAACATTCAGTACTTC. The chain recombines TRBV28 with TRBJ2-4, with TRBD2 as a possible D gene (5 bases). Germline V gene sequence: CDR1 MDHEN, CDR2 SYDVKM. The CDR3 has 14 amino acids. V lost 4 bases to trimming and J lost 3 bases, with 10 bases between them.